Described below is a single T cell receptor beta chain sequence and its context. Its binding antigen is unknown. No base qualities exist here, and no much larger clone lies one base off it. The donors were healthy, HIV-negative adults who had no recently reported acute infections or vaccinations. Every donor was a Caucasian adult living in Nashville, Tennessee, USA. CD4+ T cells were enriched through magnetic negative selection, after which naive cells were positively selected on CD45RA and the remaining negative fraction served as the memory subset. Blood was obtained by leukapheresis, after which PBMCs were separated by Ficoll-Histopaque density gradient centrifugation and cryopreserved in liquid nitrogen vapor phase. Purity and quantity of every magnetically sorted T cell population were checked by analytical flow cytometry. From each sorted fraction, genomic DNA was isolated and quantified by UV absorbance on a Nanodrop 2000c.

This entry belongs to a study of shared clonotypes between healthy human individuals (dated by TCRdb to about 2020). Concerning the study at large: A few men and two women, aged 18 to 49 years, made up the cohort. Per donor, three plates each were used for CD4 naive and CD4 memory, two for CD8 naive, and one for CD8 memory. Per donor, leukapheresis produced somewhere between about 0.94 and 9 billion PBMCs. To increase sequencing depth and limit assay-specific biases, different laboratories used diverse techniques to prepare libraries and sequence TCR repertoires. Blood TCR repertoires of roughly 5 healthy adults were deeply sequenced to estimate repertoire size and the extent of clonotype sharing between individuals. Findings and caveats that apply to the study as a whole: About 5% of naive CD4, more than 3% of naive CD8, roughly 2.5% of memory CD4, and 0.4% of memory CD8 clonotypes were shared across a few donors. Higher generation probabilities were observed for clonotypes shared by all four sorted-subset donors than for non-shared clonotypes. Because the study included only a small number of donors, the genetic and exposure-history diversity represented was limited. Naive subsets generally had larger estimated clonotype richness than memory subsets did. Pairwise subsampling led to the expectation that sequencing depth would affect the degree of clonotype sharing among donors. Sampling was restricted to blood, and TCR repertoires in tissues likely differ from the TCR repertoires found in blood. Rarefaction of sorted-subset datasets indicated incomplete sequencing despite the large sequencing depth.

Using the deep immunoSEQ assay, multiplex PCR amplified TCR CDR3 regions from genomic DNA. Extracted genomic DNA from each cell subset was spread evenly across all wells of several immunoSEQ 96-well plates, with each plate serving as a replicate. Each replicate PCR for sorted subsets received roughly 200 ng genomic DNA, equal to about 30,000 T cell genomes. Purified libraries were measured with a Qubit 3.0 fluorometer, size-checked on a Bioanalyzer 2100, and measured again with the KAPA Library Quantification kit. Each immunoSEQ 96-well plate was sequenced on its own single-read 150-cycle Illumina NextSeq 550 flow cell. In the paper's pipeline: The immunoSEQ output contained only junctional sequences without quality scores, so filtering could not match that applied to full-length reads. To assign V/J genes and CDR3, sequences were annotated using PyIR, a Python wrapper for IgBLAST v1.9, with IMGT germline references. Reads were filtered out if the reads had weak V/J assignments (E-value above 1e-6), no CDR3, stop codons, out-of-frame junctions, or ambiguous translated residues. V3J clonotypes were defined as sequences sharing the same inferred V gene, J gene, and CDR3 amino acid sequence. The percentage overlap between two repertoires was calculated by dividing the number of shared unique clonotypes by the size of the smaller repertoire. Repertoire richness was assessed with RTK rarefaction, the Chao1 estimator, and Recon v2.1 estimates of unobserved clonotypes. Generation probabilities for all TCRbeta clonotypes obtained by the gDNA method from a handful of donors were computed using OLGA. TCRdb carries this immuneACCESS record with in-frame sequences only. Its versions omit some clonotypes, under half of them owing to an unresolved V gene in the studies checked, with the rest unexplained. That table is the source of V, J and clone size, and D and trimming were worked out from the DNA. The sample table holds about 520,000 clones, of which 90% to 97% were seen once. The biggest ten clones account for 0.064% of the sample.

Trimming leaves V shorter by 4 bases and J shorter by 4 bases, with the junction holding 3 bases beyond the gene matches. CDR1 and CDR2 are read off the germline V gene (reference sequence) as SEHNR and FQNEAQ. The cysteine opens and the phenylalanine closes a CDR3 of 15 amino acids. This entry keeps only the CDR3 DNA: 45 bases, framed from base 1. Source material: naive CD4+ T cells sorted from blood. The cell subset or site label, as the study defines it: CD45RA+ positively selected. The TCR originated in a woman between 25 and 40 years old in good health. The chain joins TRBV7-9 to TRBJ1-5; TRBD1 aligns with 11 central bases. The CDR3 sequence is CASSSGTGGNQPQHF. The nucleotides are TGTGCCAGCAGCTCTGGGACAGGGGGAAATCAGCCCCAGCATTTT. The variable domain in full, with residues beyond the CDR3 obtained from the reference TRBV7-9 and TRBJ1-5 genes, is DTGVSQNPRHKITKRGQNVTFRCDPISEHNRLYWYRQTLGQGPEFLTYFQNEAQLEKSRLLSDRFSAERPKGSFSTLEIQRTEQGDSAMYLCASSSGTGGNQPQHFGDGTRLSIL.